This TCR beta chain emerged from a study of technical replicates of blood from a handful of donors. Here immunoSEQ multiplex PCR was the method, and the copy in TCRdb shows in-frame clones only, minus some. The sample carries 75,000 to 100,000 clones, about 90% recorded once. Trimming at V came to 6 bases and at J to 4 bases, leaving 6 bases not matched to a gene. The CDR3 covers 13 residues. CDR1 and CDR2 (germline): SNHLY, FYNNEI. This chain links TRBV2 with TRBJ2-7; 7 bases are shared with TRBD2. The TCR was taken from a human donor in good health. Input material: T cells isolated from PBMCs. The CDR3 DNA reads TGTGCCAGCAGGGCGGGAGCGGGGTACGAGCAGTACTTC. Translating it yields CASRAGAGYEQYF.